The 3 T cell receptor beta chains listed next were all sequenced from one sample in a study of blood T cell repertoires in COVID-19 (TCRdb year 2020). The library was built by means of the immunoSEQ multiplex PCR assay. The clones in this table, taken by TCRdb from immuneACCESS, are in-frame only. Not every clone is retained; where verified, under half of the shortfall comes from an unresolved V gene, and the cause of the rest is unknown. Counted in this sample were some 270,000 clones; around nine tenths of them appeared once. Roughly 1.6% of the sample is in the top ten clones. Specimen: peripheral blood. These receptors were taken from a woman aged 60-70 years who had recovered from COVID-19.

The genes are TRBV28 and TRBJ1-2; TRBD1 might be the D (6 bases). This CDR3 has 14 amino acids. CDR1 MDHEN and CDR2 SYDVKM come from the germline V gene. Trimming took off 5 bases at V and 8 bases at J, with 18 bases between the two ends. In DNA, the CDR3 is TGTGCCAGCAGTGAACCCCGGGGGGCGCGGGGCTACACCTTC. The encoded protein is CASSEPRGARGYTF.

The chain employs TRBV7-9 and TRBJ2-3; weak D call: TRBD2 (5 bases). Trimming removed 4 bases from V and 2 bases from J, with 13 bases in between. CDR3 length: 15 amino acids. From germline, CDR1 is SEHNR and CDR2 FQNEAQ (reference sequence). The CDR3 nucleotides are TGTGCCAGCAGCTCAGGACTGGTAAACACAGATACGCAGTATTTT. Translated, it gives CASSSGLVNTDTQYF.

The chain is built from TRBV6-6 and TRBJ1-5; possible D gene TRBD1, 6 bases. The germline V and J ends were trimmed by 8 bases and 2 bases, with 13 bases remaining between them. CDR3 length: 14 amino acids. Germline CDR1 is MNHNY and CDR2 is SVGAGI (reference sequence). CDR3 region: CASGTGSGNQPQHF. In DNA, the CDR3 is TGTGCCAGCGGAACAGGGTCGGGCAATCAGCCCCAGCATTTT.